Sequencing of this T cell receptor beta chain was carried out in a study of blood T cell repertoires in COVID-19 (dated by TCRdb to between 2020 and 2021). Background on the whole study: Samples from collaborators originated in the United States, Italy and Spain and spanned both the acute and convalescent phases of COVID-19. The material from the prospective study consisted of cDNA or gDNA derived from T cells, B-cell-depleted T cells, or PBMCs. Subjects who had been exposed to COVID-19, were actively infected with it, or had recovered from it provided the deeply sampled blood TCRbeta repertoires that made up the dataset. A freely available public database, intended as a resource for researchers studying the immune response to SARS-CoV-2, is where the repertoires were released. The samples were drawn from two sources: the first 160 participants of the ongoing ImmuneRACE study, and 1,254 subjects contributed by 6 global collaborators. A de-identified subject ID, COVID-19 status, age in years and sex were almost always included in the sample metadata. Where available, HLA class I and class II types were obtained from metadata supplied by the sample provider rather than from assay-based typing.

TCRbeta CDR3 regions were amplified from genomic DNA using the immunoSEQ Assay, a bias-controlled multiplex PCR. On the study's bioinformatics: Nucleated cell counts per sample were estimated from amplification of reference gene primers within the assay. To quantify the absolute abundance of each unique TCRbeta CDR3 rearrangement, sequence reads were collapsed and filtered. For each sample, productive Simpson clonality was calculated as the square root of Simpson's diversity index over productive rearrangements. TCRdb retrieved this table from immuneACCESS and kept in-frame rearrangements only. Not all clones are present; in checked studies, unresolved V genes account for under half, and no reason is known for the remainder. V, J and clone size derive from that table, while D and trimming were established from the DNA sequence. This sample holds about 190,000 clones; approximately 90% were observed only once. About 0.95% of the sample lies in the top ten.

Samples from volunteer blood donors who had recovered from COVID-19 were contributed by a second Seattle source. Collaborating institutions collected whole blood in K2EDTA tubes following their own protocols. For TCRbeta analysis, collaborators shipped samples as frozen whole blood, isolated PBMCs, or DNA extracted from either of those sample types. Remarks on this clone: The antigen it binds to is not known. No qualities accompany the bases; no much larger clone lies one base away.

Trimming leaves V shorter by 4 bases and J shorter by 2 bases, with the junction holding 3 bases beyond the gene matches. From a lookup of the germline V gene, CDR1 and CDR2 are SGHVS and FNYEAQ. The CDR3 holds 14 amino acids from the cysteine to the phenylalanine. CDR3 DNA is the only sequence kept; it has 42 bases, read in frame from the first base. General findings and caveats noted by the study authors: The amount of clinical and demographic metadata varied by source and participant and was provided uncurated.

Sequencing was done on a sample of peripheral blood. The V gene is TRBV7-6 and the J gene is TRBJ1-2, and TRBD1 matches 8 of the central bases. The sequence was obtained from a woman aged 18-35 years who had recovered from COVID-19. The DNA reads TGTGCCAGCAGCTCCCGACAGGGGAACTATGGCTACACCTTC. Its product reads: CASSSRQGNYGYTF.